The rows below give T cell receptor beta chains drawn from one sample of a study of blood T cell repertoires in COVID-19. Method: immunoSEQ multiplex PCR; TCRdb's copy keeps in-frame clones and lacks some. Among 30,000 to 40,000 clones, around 86% were seen once, and the ten largest hold more than 5.5%. The sample comprised peripheral blood. The receptors were gathered from a woman older than 75 with active or convalescent COVID-19. Both conserved end residues are part of each CDR3. The order of the fields is V gene, CDR3 length, clone size, J gene, D gene, CDR3 protein, CDR3 DNA. The D gene is left open where the match is weak. Expanded clones get a size class; other rows say once, few or many, or leave the size out.

v_gene: TRBV9
len: 16
abundance: .
j_gene: TRBJ2-7
d_gene: TRBD2
CDR3aa: CASSPPELAGYYEQYF
CDR3nt: TGTGCCAGCAGCCCTCCTGAGCTAGCGGGCTACTACGAGCAGTACTTC

v_gene: TRBV4-1
len: 15
abundance: .
j_gene: TRBJ2-7
d_gene: .
CDR3aa: CASSQEGGAHYEQYF
CDR3nt: TGCGCCAGCAGCCAAGAGGGGGGGGCACACTACGAGCAGTACTTC

v_gene: TRBV9
len: 16
abundance: .
j_gene: TRBJ2-1
d_gene: TRBD1
CDR3aa: CASSVGDRPSGNEQFF
CDR3nt: TGTGCCAGCAGCGTAGGGGACAGACCTTCGGGTAATGAGCAGTTCTTC

v_gene: TRBV19
len: 14
abundance: .
j_gene: TRBJ1-4
d_gene: .
CDR3aa: CASSTRGFSEKLFF
CDR3nt: TGTGCCAGTAGTACAAGAGGTTTTTCCGAAAAACTGTTTTTT

v_gene: TRBV6-1
len: 16
abundance: .
j_gene: TRBJ1-3
d_gene: .
CDR3aa: CASSEGLASSGNTIYF
CDR3nt: TGTGCCAGCAGTGAGGGCCTAGCGAGCTCTGGAAACACCATATATTTT

v_gene: TRBV19
len: 16
abundance: .
j_gene: TRBJ1-2
d_gene: TRBD1
CDR3aa: CASSITGTGTNYGYTF
CDR3nt: TGTGCCAGTAGTATCACCGGGACAGGGACTAACTATGGCTACACCTTC

v_gene: TRBV21-1
len: 14
abundance: few
j_gene: TRBJ1-3
d_gene: .
CDR3aa: CASTPTGSGNTIYF
CDR3nt: TGTGCCAGCACCCCAACAGGGTCTGGAAACACCATATATTTT

v_gene: TRBV6-5
len: 13
abundance: .
j_gene: TRBJ2-7
d_gene: TRBD2
CDR3aa: CASGLAATYEQYF
CDR3nt: TGTGCCAGCGGTCTAGCGGCCACCTACGAGCAGTACTTC

v_gene: TRBV7-2
len: 15
abundance: .
j_gene: TRBJ2-2
d_gene: TRBD2
CDR3aa: CASSPWGSGSGELFF
CDR3nt: TGTGCCAGCAGCCCCTGGGGTAGCGGGAGCGGGGAGCTGTTTTTT

v_gene: TRBV5-8
len: 14
abundance: .
j_gene: TRBJ1-5
d_gene: TRBD1
CDR3aa: CASSRGQPNQPQHF
CDR3nt: TGTGCCAGCAGTCGGGGACAGCCAAATCAGCCCCAGCATTTT

v_gene: TRBV5-6
len: 14
abundance: .
j_gene: TRBJ2-7
d_gene: .
CDR3aa: CASSLRMVGSEQYF
CDR3nt: TGTGCCAGCAGCTTGCGTATGGTCGGTTCCGAGCAGTACTTC

v_gene: TRBV10-1
len: 12
abundance: few
j_gene: TRBJ2-5
d_gene: .
CDR3aa: CASQGHEETQYF
CDR3nt: TGCGCCAGCCAGGGACATGAAGAGACCCAGTACTTC

v_gene: TRBV16
len: 13
abundance: .
j_gene: TRBJ1-2
d_gene: .
CDR3aa: CASSQQGNYGYTF
CDR3nt: TGTGCCAGCAGCCAACAGGGGAACTATGGCTACACCTTC

v_gene: TRBV7-2
len: 14
abundance: .
j_gene: TRBJ2-1
d_gene: TRBD2
CDR3aa: CASSTGLARNEQFF
CDR3nt: TGTGCCAGCAGCACCGGACTAGCTCGAAATGAGCAGTTCTTC

v_gene: TRBV29-1
len: 12
abundance: medium-sized
j_gene: TRBJ1-2
d_gene: .
CDR3aa: CSVEQGLNGYTF
CDR3nt: TGCAGCGTGGAACAGGGTTTGAATGGCTACACCTTC

v_gene: TRBV3-1/TRBV3-2
len: 18
abundance: .
j_gene: TRBJ1-2
d_gene: TRBD1
CDR3aa: CASSHTLLKQGENYGYTF
CDR3nt: TGTGCCAGCAGCCACACCCTACTGAAACAGGGGGAAAACTATGGCTACACCTTC

v_gene: TRBV7-2
len: 14
abundance: .
j_gene: TRBJ2-1
d_gene: .
CDR3aa: CASSAAVSYNEQFF
CDR3nt: TGTGCCAGCAGCGCCGCAGTCTCCTACAATGAGCAGTTCTTC

v_gene: TRBV28
len: 15
abundance: .
j_gene: TRBJ1-4
d_gene: .
CDR3aa: CASSPGLRFDEKLFF
CDR3nt: TGTGCCAGCAGTCCCGGACTCCGTTTCGATGAAAAACTGTTTTTT

v_gene: TRBV28
len: 17
abundance: .
j_gene: TRBJ2-2
d_gene: TRBD2
CDR3aa: CASSPRTSGRTTGELFF
CDR3nt: TGTGCCAGCAGTCCCCGGACTAGCGGGAGGACCACCGGGGAGCTGTTTTTT

v_gene: TRBV7-8
len: 14
abundance: few
j_gene: TRBJ2-1
d_gene: TRBD2
CDR3aa: CASSHGGRDNEQFF
CDR3nt: TGTGCCAGCAGCCACGGCGGGAGGGACAATGAGCAGTTCTTC

v_gene: TRBV2
len: 13
abundance: .
j_gene: TRBJ2-7
d_gene: TRBD1
CDR3aa: CASSETGYNEQYF
CDR3nt: TGTGCCAGCAGCGAGACAGGGTACAACGAGCAGTACTTC

v_gene: TRBV30
len: 14
abundance: .
j_gene: TRBJ1-3
d_gene: .
CDR3aa: CAWSETSSGNTIYF
CDR3nt: TGTGCCTGGAGTGAAACCAGCTCTGGAAACACCATATATTTT

v_gene: TRBV2
len: 16
abundance: .
j_gene: TRBJ1-1
d_gene: .
CDR3aa: CASSARGSTKNTEAFF
CDR3nt: TGTGCCAGCAGTGCAAGGGGGAGTACGAAGAACACTGAAGCTTTCTTT

v_gene: TRBV6-5
len: 14
abundance: .
j_gene: TRBJ2-7
d_gene: TRBD1
CDR3aa: CASTITGGVYEQYF
CDR3nt: TGTGCCAGCACGATTACAGGGGGCGTTTACGAGCAGTACTTC

v_gene: TRBV20-1
len: 11
abundance: .
j_gene: TRBJ1-1
d_gene: .
CDR3aa: CSAMRGAEAFF
CDR3nt: TGCAGTGCTATGCGGGGAGCTGAAGCTTTCTTT

v_gene: TRBV7-3
len: 13
abundance: few
j_gene: TRBJ1-5
d_gene: TRBD1
CDR3aa: CASSVDRGQPQHF
CDR3nt: TGTGCCAGCAGCGTGGACAGGGGGCAGCCCCAGCATTTT

v_gene: TRBV5-4
len: 12
abundance: .
j_gene: TRBJ2-3
d_gene: .
CDR3aa: CASSADSYTQYF
CDR3nt: TGTGCCAGCAGCGCCGACTCATATACGCAGTATTTT

v_gene: TRBV7-8
len: 16
abundance: .
j_gene: TRBJ1-3
d_gene: .
CDR3aa: CASSPQGAGSGNTIYF
CDR3nt: TGTGCCAGCAGCCCCCAGGGTGCCGGCTCTGGAAACACCATATATTTT

v_gene: TRBV6-2/TRBV6-3
len: 15
abundance: once
j_gene: TRBJ1-5
d_gene: TRBD1
CDR3aa: CASSDYRGGNQPQHF
CDR3nt: TGTGCCAGCAGTGATTACAGGGGTGGGAATCAGCCCCAGCATTTT

v_gene: TRBV9
len: 14
abundance: .
j_gene: TRBJ2-5
d_gene: .
CDR3aa: CASSGSSGRETQYF
CDR3nt: TGTGCCAGCAGCGGATCCTCTGGGCGAGAGACCCAGTACTTC

v_gene: TRBV28
len: 14
abundance: .
j_gene: TRBJ1-5
d_gene: TRBD1
CDR3aa: CASRPGQTNQPQHF
CDR3nt: TGTGCCAGCAGACCGGGACAGACCAATCAGCCCCAGCATTTT

v_gene: TRBV3-1/TRBV3-2
len: 15
abundance: once
j_gene: TRBJ1-6
d_gene: .
CDR3aa: CASSQVSSYNSPLHF
CDR3nt: TGTGCCAGCAGCCAAGTGAGCTCCTATAATTCACCCCTCCACTTT

v_gene: TRBV25-1
len: 14
abundance: .
j_gene: TRBJ2-2
d_gene: .
CDR3aa: CASSESRYTGELFF
CDR3nt: TGTGCCAGCAGTGAATCCAGATACACCGGGGAGCTGTTTTTT

v_gene: TRBV5-6
len: 13
abundance: .
j_gene: TRBJ2-5
d_gene: .
CDR3aa: CASSRDFQETQYF
CDR3nt: TGTGCCAGCAGCAGGGACTTCCAGGAGACCCAGTACTTC

v_gene: TRBV3-1/TRBV3-2
len: 15
abundance: .
j_gene: TRBJ2-3
d_gene: .
CDR3aa: CASSPRTGGTDTQYF
CDR3nt: TGTGCCAGCAGCCCGAGGACTGGGGGCACAGATACGCAGTATTTT

v_gene: TRBV11-1
len: 14
abundance: .
j_gene: TRBJ1-1
d_gene: .
CDR3aa: CASSLVQGNTEAFF
CDR3nt: TGTGCCAGCAGCTTAGTCCAGGGGAACACTGAAGCTTTCTTT

v_gene: TRBV18
len: 13
abundance: .
j_gene: TRBJ1-1
d_gene: .
CDR3aa: CASSHGMNTEAFF
CDR3nt: TGTGCCAGCTCGCACGGGATGAACACTGAAGCTTTCTTT

v_gene: TRBV6-2/TRBV6-3
len: 16
abundance: .
j_gene: TRBJ2-7
d_gene: .
CDR3aa: CASSYSGVTATYEQYF
CDR3nt: TGTGCCAGCAGTTACTCAGGGGTGACTGCTACCTACGAGCAGTACTTC

v_gene: TRBV15
len: 15
abundance: few
j_gene: TRBJ2-7
d_gene: TRBD1
CDR3aa: CATSRSRDRGYEQYF
CDR3nt: TGTGCCACCAGCAGATCCCGGGACAGGGGTTACGAGCAGTACTTC

v_gene: TRBV18
len: 15
abundance: few
j_gene: TRBJ1-1
d_gene: .
CDR3aa: CASSPWLAGATEAFF
CDR3nt: TGTGCCAGCTCACCATGGCTGGCTGGGGCCACTGAAGCTTTCTTT

v_gene: TRBV7-2
len: 15
abundance: .
j_gene: TRBJ1-5
d_gene: .
CDR3aa: CASRYRGLSNQPQHF
CDR3nt: TGTGCCAGCAGATACCGGGGGTTGAGCAATCAGCCCCAGCATTTT

v_gene: TRBV19
len: 15
abundance: .
j_gene: TRBJ2-4
d_gene: .
CDR3aa: CASSFGNLAKNIQYF
CDR3nt: TGTGCCAGTAGTTTCGGGAACCTAGCCAAAAACATTCAGTACTTC

v_gene: TRBV20-1
len: 14
abundance: .
j_gene: TRBJ2-5
d_gene: TRBD2
CDR3aa: CSASPGTSEETQYF
CDR3nt: TGCAGTGCTAGTCCCGGGACTAGTGAAGAGACCCAGTACTTC

v_gene: TRBV28
len: 15
abundance: .
j_gene: TRBJ2-6
d_gene: TRBD2
CDR3aa: CARKRDPLGANVLTF
CDR3nt: TGTGCCAGGAAGCGGGACCCTCTTGGGGCCAACGTCCTGACTTTC

v_gene: TRBV18
len: 14
abundance: .
j_gene: TRBJ2-7
d_gene: TRBD1
CDR3aa: CASSLFRGGSEQYF
CDR3nt: TGTGCCAGCTCACTGTTTAGAGGGGGCAGCGAGCAGTACTTC

v_gene: TRBV28
len: 15
abundance: once
j_gene: TRBJ1-5
d_gene: TRBD1
CDR3aa: CASRLGGQGFQPQHF
CDR3nt: TGTGCCAGCAGACTAGGGGGACAGGGGTTTCAGCCCCAGCATTTT

v_gene: TRBV6-2/TRBV6-3
len: 17
abundance: .
j_gene: TRBJ1-5
d_gene: TRBD1
CDR3aa: CASSYSRQGRDNQPQHF
CDR3nt: TGTGCCAGCAGTTACTCGAGACAGGGAAGGGACAATCAGCCCCAGCATTTT

v_gene: TRBV2
len: 14
abundance: .
j_gene: TRBJ2-7
d_gene: .
CDR3aa: CASSEQTISYEQYF
CDR3nt: TGTGCCAGCAGTGAACAGACAATCTCCTACGAGCAGTACTTC

v_gene: TRBV7-9
len: 15
abundance: .
j_gene: TRBJ2-7
d_gene: .
CDR3aa: CASSLVGQATYEQYF
CDR3nt: TGTGCCAGCAGCTTAGTAGGCCAGGCAACCTACGAGCAGTACTTC

v_gene: TRBV5-1
len: 15
abundance: few
j_gene: TRBJ1-1
d_gene: TRBD1
CDR3aa: CASSPGQGTNTEAFF
CDR3nt: TGCGCCAGCAGCCCGGGACAGGGAACGAACACTGAAGCTTTCTTT

v_gene: TRBV2
len: 15
abundance: .
j_gene: TRBJ1-6
d_gene: .
CDR3aa: CASSFGSPYNSPLHF
CDR3nt: TGTGCCAGCAGTTTTGGGAGTCCCTATAATTCACCCCTCCACTTT

v_gene: TRBV28
len: 15
abundance: once
j_gene: TRBJ2-7
d_gene: .
CDR3aa: CASRLKTTDPYEQYF
CDR3nt: TGTGCCAGCAGACTAAAGACTACGGACCCCTACGAGCAGTACTTC

v_gene: TRBV3-1/TRBV3-2
len: 16
abundance: .
j_gene: TRBJ1-6
d_gene: TRBD1
CDR3aa: CASSQVIGQASSPLHF
CDR3nt: TGTGCCAGCAGCCAAGTGATAGGACAGGCTAGTTCACCCCTCCACTTT

v_gene: TRBV9
len: 16
abundance: .
j_gene: TRBJ2-5
d_gene: TRBD1
CDR3aa: CASSVGGRGREETQYF
CDR3nt: TGTGCCAGCAGCGTAGGCGGCAGGGGGCGCGAAGAGACCCAGTACTTC

v_gene: TRBV7-3
len: 15
abundance: .
j_gene: TRBJ1-1
d_gene: .
CDR3aa: CASSPAGGANTEAFF
CDR3nt: TGTGCCAGCAGCCCCGCGGGGGGCGCGAACACTGAAGCTTTCTTT

v_gene: TRBV6-2/TRBV6-3
len: 15
abundance: .
j_gene: TRBJ1-1
d_gene: TRBD1
CDR3aa: CASSSHRGQGTEAFF
CDR3nt: TGTGCCAGCAGTTCGCATAGGGGGCAGGGCACTGAAGCTTTCTTT

v_gene: TRBV7-8
len: 16
abundance: once
j_gene: TRBJ2-7
d_gene: .
CDR3aa: CASSFGTKGGRAEQYF
CDR3nt: TGTGCCAGCAGCTTCGGGACAAAAGGGGGAAGAGCCGAGCAGTACTTC

v_gene: TRBV7-3
len: 13
abundance: .
j_gene: TRBJ2-3
d_gene: TRBD1
CDR3aa: CASSRTGTDTQYF
CDR3nt: TGTGCCAGCAGCCGGACAGGGACAGATACGCAGTATTTT

v_gene: TRBV3-1/TRBV3-2
len: 13
abundance: .
j_gene: TRBJ1-2
d_gene: .
CDR3aa: CASSQDEVYGYTF
CDR3nt: TGTGCCAGCAGCCAAGACGAGGTTTATGGCTACACCTTC